Following are 4 T cell receptor beta chains from one sample sequenced in a study of long-term antiretroviral therapy in people with HIV. Samples were assayed with immunoSEQ v3.0 at survey level. Assay used: immunoSEQ multiplex PCR; TCRdb lists only in-frame clones, some missing. The sample has tens of thousands of clones, over 75% seen once. Sequenced here: unsorted PBMCs, sampled 1.1 years before starting antiretroviral therapy. The origin of the receptors is a young woman with HIV.

The chain employs TRBV15 and TRBJ2-3; no reliable D call. Trimming took 0 bases from V and 6 from J, leaving 7 bases between them. The CDR3 totals 13 residues. CDR1 and CDR2 from the germline V gene are LNHNV and YYDKDF (reference sequence). CDR3 region: CATSRDVLDTQYF. CDR3 in DNA: TGTGCCACCAGCAGAGATGTTTTGGATACGCAGTATTTT.

The count of this clone is one. DNA for the CDR3: TGTGCCAGCAGTTTCCCCGGACATCACGAGCAGTACTTC. Its translation is CASSFPGHHEQYF. This rearrangement joins TRBV27 to TRBJ2-7, with a weak D call TRBD1 (5 bases). Germline V lookup: CDR1 MNHEY, CDR2 SMNVEV (reference sequence). This CDR3 spans 13 amino acids. Trimming pared 3 bases from V and 5 bases from J, leaving 11 bases between.

The rearrangement links TRBV9 to TRBJ1-5; perhaps TRBD1 as D (5 bases). Trimming took 4 bases from V and 5 from J, leaving 16 bases between them. Germline-derived CDR1 and CDR2 are SGDLS and YYNGEE. The CDR3 is made up of 15 amino acids. The CDR3 reads CASSQDGGLYQPQHF. CDR3 bases: TGTGCCAGCAGCCAAGATGGGGGTCTCTATCAGCCCCAGCATTTT.

The CDR3 reads CAGSFSISGNTIYF. CDR3 bases: TGTGCCGGATCTTTTTCGATCTCTGGAAACACCATATATTTT. The J gene is TRBJ1-3, the V gene TRBV6-1; unclear D gene. The germline gives CDR1 MNHNS, CDR2 SASEGT. The CDR3 contains 14 residues. V lost 11 bases to trimming and J lost 0 bases, with 14 bases between them.